This T cell receptor beta chain was sequenced in a study of T cells after yellow fever vaccination. Study-level findings and limits: High-abundance clonotypes from the bulk population could contaminate FACS-sorted repertoires.

A single record per CDR3 protein comes from TCRdb applying MiXCR to the 5' RACE reads. This sample has about 360,000 distinct CDR3 sequences, with 6.2% found just once. About this clonotype: The antigen is undetermined.

Trimming at V came to 4 bases and at J to 5 bases, leaving 11 bases not matched to a gene. CDR1 and CDR2 from the germline V gene are SGHDT and YYEEEE. This CDR3 region has 15 residues. Sequenced here: PBMCs, sampled 5 days after the yellow fever booster vaccination. The receptor was isolated from a man aged 30 to 45 who received the YFV17D yellow fever vaccine. The gene calls are TRBV5-6 and TRBJ2-5; the match to TRBD1 covers 7 bases. The CDR3 loop reads CASSSGQAEAETQYF. CDR3 nucleotides: TGTGCCAGCAGCAGTGGACAGGCTGAGGCGGAGACCCAGTACTTC.